The 8 T cell receptor beta chains reported below all come from one sample, sequenced in a study of blood T cell repertoires in COVID-19 (TCRdb year 2020). Library preparation was by the immunoSEQ multiplex PCR assay. This immuneACCESS table, as held by TCRdb, lists in-frame sequences with V and J called but not all clones. Of the missing ones, under half trace to an unresolved V gene in checked studies; the others have no known cause. This sample is represented by 190,000 or so clones; approximately 85% of them were singletons. The ten largest clones capture 10% to 15% of the sample. Sequenced input: PBMCs or T cells enriched from blood (not recorded which). Receptors originate from a man aged 35 to 55 who had recovered from COVID-19.

In its sample, this clone was seen a few times. CDR3 region: CASSINRAAYGYTF. For the CDR3, the DNA is TGTGCCAGCAGTATCAACAGGGCTGCCTATGGCTACACCTTC. The chain employs TRBV7-9 and TRBJ1-2; maybe TRBD1 (6 bases). The CDR3 is 14 residues long. Trimming left V 6 bases short and J 4 bases short, with 15 bases between. Germline-derived CDR1 and CDR2 are SEHNR and FQNEAQ (reference sequence).

The rearrangement joins TRBV6-5 to TRBJ1-2; 7 bases map to TRBD1. The CDR3 runs 15 residues. The germline V gene encodes CDR1 MNHEY and CDR2 SVGAGI. Trimming cost V 1 base and J 5 bases; bases outside gene matches: 7. CDR3 sequence reads: CASSYLRDRLYGYTF. DNA for the CDR3: TGTGCCAGCAGTTACTTACGGGACAGACTTTATGGCTACACCTTC.

The chain uses TRBV6-5 and TRBJ2-3; 7 bases map to TRBD2. With V trimmed by 4 bases and J by 6 bases, 4 bases remained unmatched. Germline V CDR1 and CDR2: MNHEY, SVGAGI. This CDR3 has 13 residues. CDR3 nucleotides: TGTGCCAGCAGTTGGGGGGGACTTGATACGCAGTATTTT. It encodes CASSWGGLDTQYF.

The gene calls are TRBV27 and TRBJ2-7; D is uncertain. Germline CDR1 MNHEY, CDR2 SMNVEV (reference sequence). V dropped 2 bases and J dropped 0 bases, with 14 bases sitting between them. CDR3 length: 16 amino acids. In nucleotides, the CDR3 is TGTGCCAGCAGTTTAATCGGCAGCGTTAGCTCCTACGAGCAGTACTTC. Protein sequence: CASSLIGSVSSYEQYF.

V is TRBV30 and J is TRBJ2-1; D uncertain. Trimming shortened V by 0 bases and J by 6 bases, and 9 bases separated the two germline ends. CDR1 is GTSNPN and CDR2 is SVGIG in the germline V gene (reference sequence). There are 13 residues in the CDR3. The CDR3 coding sequence is TGTGCCTGGAGTGTACAGATATTCAATGAGCAGTTCTTC. This codes for CAWSVQIFNEQFF.

In its sample, this clone was seen a few times. This rearrangement joins TRBV12-3 or TRBV12-4 to TRBJ1-2; possible D gene TRBD1, 6 bases. This CDR3 has 13 amino acids. The ends were cut back, 5 bases at V and 4 bases at J, with 11 bases in the middle. For the CDR3, the DNA is TGTGCCAGCAGTACCGACAGGACCTATGGCTACACCTTC. Encoded protein: CASSTDRTYGYTF.

This clone has only a few counts. The rearrangement joins TRBV7-2 to TRBJ2-7; D may be TRBD2 (5 bases). Trimming shortened V by 1 base and J by 3 bases, and 13 bases separated the two germline ends. The germline V gene has CDR1 SGHTA and CDR2 FQGNSA. This CDR3 comprises 15 residues. The chain's CDR3 is CASSLESDLNYEQYF. DNA of the CDR3: TGTGCCAGCAGCTTAGAGTCGGACTTAAACTACGAGCAGTACTTC.

This rearrangement joins TRBV30 to TRBJ2-3; 7 bases are shared with TRBD2. Germline values: CDR1 GTSNPN, CDR2 SVGIG (reference sequence). The CDR3 is 12 amino acids. V was pared by 1 base and J by 6 bases, with 1 base of the junction left unmatched. The CDR3 nucleotides are TGTGCCTGGAGTGGAGCGGGGGATACGCAGTATTTT. Translating it yields CAWSGAGDTQYF.